These 26 T cell receptor beta chains were sequenced from one sample in a study of T cell responses to AZD1222 COVID-19 vaccine. The data were produced by immunoSEQ multiplex PCR, yet TCRdb's version contains in-frame clones alone and is incomplete. The sample shows roughly 110,000 clones, roughly nine tenths of them seen only once. The material sequenced was peripheral blood, taken on day 0 of AZD1222 vaccination. The receptors stem from an adult in good health.

The chain employs TRBV19 and TRBJ2-7; 7 bases are a match to TRBD1. The V and J ends lost 5 bases and 5 bases, in that order; junction bases with no gene match: 15. Per the germline V gene, CDR1 is LNHDA and CDR2 is SQIVND (reference sequence). The CDR3 has 16 residues. The chain's CDR3 is CASSPRQGYVGNEQYF. The CDR3 nucleotides read TGTGCCAGTAGTCCCCGACAGGGTTATGTGGGGAACGAGCAGTACTTC.

The CDR3 DNA sequence: TGTGCCAGCAGTAAAGTAGGGAGAAACACCGGGGAGCTGTTTTTT. As protein: CASSKVGRNTGELFF. The chain recombines TRBV25-1 with TRBJ2-2; D perhaps matches TRBD2 (5 bases). Trimming removed 5 bases from V and 2 bases from J, with 12 bases in between. The CDR3 extends over 15 amino acids. CDR1 is MGHDK and CDR2 is SYGVNS in the germline V gene.

The V and J genes are TRBV7-2 and TRBJ2-1, with 9 bases matching TRBD2. Germline values: CDR1 SGHTA, CDR2 FQGNSA. J gave up 9 bases and V 5 bases, and 17 bases lay outside the gene matches. The CDR3 runs 17 residues. DNA of the CDR3: TGTGCCAGCAGCCCCGGCCTTTTCGCGGGGGGGCCTAGTGAGCAGTTCTTC. Protein product: CASSPGLFAGGPSEQFF.

This chain connects TRBV6-6 to TRBJ2-7; tentatively, D is TRBD1 (6 bases). Trimming removed 6 bases from V and 7 bases from J, with 19 bases in between. The CDR3 covers 14 residues. The germline gives CDR1 MNHNY, CDR2 SVGAGI (reference sequence). In nucleotides, the CDR3 is TGTGCCAGCAGAAGGACAGAACCAGGTGGGGAGCAGTACTTC. Translation gives CASRRTEPGGEQYF.

This clone occurred a few times. The chain's CDR3 is CASSRPTGSTGELFF. The CDR3 DNA reads as TGTGCCAGCAGTCGTCCGACAGGGAGCACCGGGGAGCTGTTTTTT. The chain couples TRBV28 to TRBJ2-2; 7 nucleotides match TRBD1. Germline lookup yields CDR1 MDHEN and CDR2 SYDVKM. The V gene end was trimmed by 5 bases and the J gene end by 4 bases; junction bases not matched to a gene: 7. This CDR3 has 15 residues.

V and J are TRBV7-9 and TRBJ2-6, with D unresolved. V was pared by 2 bases and J by 1 base, with 6 bases between. CDR3 length: 15 residues. In germline, CDR1 is SEHNR, CDR2 FQNEAQ (reference sequence). Written as DNA, the CDR3 is TGTGCCAGCAGCTTAACGCCTTCTGGGGCCAACGTCCTGACTTTC. Protein product: CASSLTPSGANVLTF.

Only one count was recorded for this clone. This rearrangement joins TRBV7-2 to TRBJ1-2; tentative D call: TRBD1 (6 bases). The CDR3 contains 15 residues. The germline V gene has CDR1 SGHTA and CDR2 FQGNSA. Trimming cost V 3 bases and J 4 bases, with 15 bases left between them. CDR3 loop: CASSFGQSRIYGYTF. For the CDR3, the DNA is TGTGCCAGCAGCTTTGGACAGTCCCGGATCTATGGCTACACCTTC.

The chain is built from TRBV6-5 and TRBJ1-2; 8 nucleotides align to TRBD1. The CDR3 has 15 residues. Per the germline V gene, CDR1 is MNHEY and CDR2 is SVGAGI. With V trimmed by 6 bases and J by 4 bases, 10 bases remained unmatched. For the CDR3, the DNA is TGTGCCAGCAGGGAGATGACAGGGGTAACCTATGGCTACACCTTC. This translates into CASREMTGVTYGYTF.

The chain joins TRBV5-1 to TRBJ2-2; a possible D gene is TRBD2 (6 bases). CDR3 size: 16 residues. Germline V gene sequence: CDR1 SGHRS, CDR2 YFSETQ. V shed 3 bases and J shed 0 bases, with 12 bases lying between them. The CDR3 loop reads CASSYGSGANTGELFF. The CDR3 DNA is TGCGCCAGCAGCTACGGATCGGGGGCGAACACCGGGGAGCTGTTTTTT.

J is TRBJ2-5 and V is TRBV3-1 (or the pseudogene TRBV3-2); 7 bases agree with TRBD2. This CDR3 has 15 residues. The germline CDR1 and CDR2 sequences are LGHDT and YNNKEL (reference sequence). Trimming took 4 bases from V and 2 from J; bases not matched to a gene: 7. The CDR3 DNA reads TGTGCCAGCAGCCGACCAACTAGCGAGCAAGAGACCCAGTACTTC. It translates to CASSRPTSEQETQYF.

CDR3 coding DNA: TGTGCCAGCAGCCAAGAGGAGAGTTTAACAAACAATGAGCAGTTCTTC. Translated: CASSQEESLTNNEQFF. This chain joins TRBV4-2 and TRBJ2-1; D gene ambiguous. With 0 bases removed from V and 5 bases from J, the gap between germline ends came to 14 bases. The length of the CDR3 is 16 residues. Germline-derived CDR1 and CDR2 are LGHNA and YNFKEQ.

V and J are TRBV4-3 and TRBJ2-5; perhaps TRBD2 as D (5 bases). This CDR3 has 15 amino acids. The germline CDR1 and CDR2 sequences are LGHNA and YSLEER. V shed 6 bases and J shed 2 bases, with 16 bases lying between them. The CDR3 here is CASSGSGSTQETQYF. The CDR3 nucleotides read TGCGCCAGCAGTGGGAGTGGGTCTACACAAGAGACCCAGTACTTC.

The rearrangement uses TRBV29-1 and TRBJ2-2, with unresolved D. Germline values: CDR1 SQVTM, CDR2 ANQGSEA. V was pared by 7 bases and J by 0 bases, with 12 bases between. This CDR3 has 14 amino acids. In DNA, the CDR3 is TGCAGCGCTATAGCTGCCGCGAACACCGGGGAGCTGTTTTTT. This encodes CSAIAAANTGELFF.

The chain uses TRBV30 and TRBJ1-2; D unclear. This CDR3 spans 13 amino acids. The germline gives CDR1 GTSNPN, CDR2 SVGIG (reference sequence). The V and J ends lost 5 bases and 4 bases respectively, with 14 bases between them. The CDR3 nucleotides are TGTGCCTGGGCGGGCGGGTGGACCTATGGCTACACCTTC. Translating gives CAWAGGWTYGYTF.

The rearrangement uses TRBV18 and TRBJ2-4, with D maybe TRBD2 (5 bases). The V gene's germline CDR1 is KGHSH and CDR2 LQKENI. CDR3 length: 15 residues. V was trimmed by 3 bases and J by 5 bases, leaving 14 bases between them. The CDR3 protein is CASSPPKGEENIQYF. CDR3 sequence (DNA): TGTGCCAGCTCACCCCCTAAGGGAGAGGAAAACATTCAGTACTTC.

The V and J genes are TRBV10-3 and TRBJ2-7; 8 bases are a match to TRBD1. Germline CDR1 is ENHRY and CDR2 is SYGVKD. The CDR3 contains 15 residues. With V trimmed by 5 bases and J by 5 bases, 11 bases remained unmatched. CDR3 sequence: CAISREDRESHEQYF. Here the CDR3 DNA reads TGTGCCATCAGTCGAGAGGACAGGGAATCCCACGAGCAGTACTTC.

The V gene is TRBV12-3 or TRBV12-4, the J gene TRBJ1-2; D unclear. This CDR3 region has 11 residues. V dropped 5 bases and J dropped 4 bases, with 5 bases sitting between them. The CDR3 DNA is TGTGCCAGCAGTCTGGCCTATGGCTACACCTTC. Translated, it gives CASSLAYGYTF.

V and J are TRBV3-1 (or the pseudogene TRBV3-2) and TRBJ2-2; no firm D call. V dropped 3 bases and J dropped 4 bases, with 3 bases sitting between them. Germline CDR1 is LGHDT and CDR2 is YNNKEL (reference sequence). The CDR3 covers 12 residues. CDR3 nucleotide sequence: TGTGCCAGCAGCCAGAGCACCGGGGAGCTGTTTTTT. Its translation is CASSQSTGELFF.

The chain is built from TRBV2 and TRBJ1-2; unclear D gene. V shed 3 bases and J shed 0 bases, with 5 bases lying between them. The germline CDR1 and CDR2 sequences are SNHLY and FYNNEI. The CDR3 runs 13 residues. CDR3 DNA sequence: TGTGCCAGCAGTGAGAGGGCTAACTATGGCTACACCTTC. This translates into CASSERANYGYTF.

V is TRBV12-5 and J is TRBJ1-6; TRBD1 aligns across 7 bases. J lost 11 bases, V lost 6 bases, and 10 bases had no gene match. The CDR3 totals 14 residues. CDR1 is LGHNT, CDR2 FRNRAP, per germline. CDR3 bases: TGTGCTAGTGGCCCAGGGACAGCTTCTGCACCCCTCCACTTT. This encodes CASGPGTASAPLHF.

The V gene is TRBV7-2, the J gene TRBJ2-7, with TRBD1 identical over 7 bases. This CDR3 comprises 18 residues. J was trimmed by 0 bases and V by 1 base; bases with no gene match: 12. Germline V lookup: CDR1 SGHTA, CDR2 FQGNSA. The CDR3 DNA is TGTGCCAGCAGCTTAGACCCCTACAGGGGCCGCAGCTCCTACGAGCAGTACTTC. Amino acid sequence: CASSLDPYRGRSSYEQYF.

The chain couples TRBV19 to TRBJ2-7; 8 nucleotides agree with TRBD1. Germline CDR1 LNHDA, CDR2 SQIVND (reference sequence). Trimming cost V 5 bases and J 4 bases; bases outside gene matches: 13. This CDR3 comprises 16 residues. CDR3 bases: TGTGCCAGTAGTGATCCTCGGGGACAGGACATGTACGAGCAGTACTTC. It encodes CASSDPRGQDMYEQYF.

The chain employs TRBV30 and TRBJ1-5, with 8 bases fitting TRBD1. The CDR3 length is 14 residues. With V trimmed by 7 bases and J by 8 bases, 13 bases remained unmatched. Germline values: CDR1 GTSNPN, CDR2 SVGIG (reference sequence). CDR3 residues: CAFSTSGGKEPQHF. CDR3 bases: TGTGCCTTTTCCACTTCAGGGGGCAAGGAGCCCCAGCATTTT. The whole variable domain, remainder taken from reference TRBV30 and TRBJ1-5, is SQTIHQWPATLVQPVGSPLSLECTVEGTSNPNLYWYRQAAGRGLQLLFYSVGIGQISSEVPQNLSASRPQDRQFILSSKKLLLSDSGFYLCAFSTSGGKEPQHFGDGTRLSIL.

CDR3 sequence: CASSFSSSGRYEQYF. As DNA, the CDR3 is TGTGCCAGCAGTTTCTCGTCTAGCGGGAGATACGAGCAGTACTTC. J is TRBJ2-7 and V is TRBV27, with TRBD2 matching 10 bases. This CDR3 comprises 15 residues. Germline V CDR1 and CDR2: MNHEY, SMNVEV (reference sequence). The trim removed 3 bases at V and 4 bases at J, leaving 6 bases unmatched.

J is TRBJ1-6 and V is TRBV3-1 (or the pseudogene TRBV3-2), with TRBD1 matching 7 bases. The V gene's germline CDR1 is LGHDT and CDR2 YNNKEL (reference sequence). The CDR3 is 15 amino acids. The V gene end was trimmed by 3 bases and the J gene end by 9 bases; junction bases not matched to a gene: 8. The CDR3 region has the DNA TGTGCCAGCAGCCAGCTCGACAGGGAAGGTTCACCCCTCCACTTT. Amino acid sequence: CASSQLDREGSPLHF.

The rearrangement links TRBV11-1 to TRBJ2-3; possible D gene TRBD1, 5 bases. CDR1 and CDR2 (germline): SGHAT, FQDESV (reference sequence). V lost 5 bases and J lost 10, with 13 bases in between. CDR3 size: 12 residues. The CDR3 sequence: CASSPGAKAQYF. The CDR3 DNA follows: TGTGCCAGCAGCCCTGGGGCAAAGGCGCAGTATTTT.